The clone carrying this T cell receptor (beta chain) has more than one count but fewer than ten. The antigen is not known. This cohort consisted of healthy bone marrow donors. The sample comes from a study of cytomegalovirus exposure and HLA in healthy donors. This CDR3 region has 17 residues. After removal of 6 bases from V and 5 bases from J, the junction contained 18 bases not matched to a gene. Germline-derived CDR1 and CDR2 are MNHEY and SMNVEV (reference sequence). PCR was performed using 60 Vbeta and 13 Jbeta primers. Method: immunoSEQ multiplex PCR; TCRdb's copy keeps in-frame clones and lacks some. The sample has over 150,000 clones; over 70% are singletons. Study-wide results and limits: V- and J-gene trimming of TCR beta was linked (in a later analysis) to a missense DCLRE1C variant.

The sequenced sample consisted of PBMCs. The sequence was collected from a man aged 30 to 39 in good health and CMV-seropositive. This chain connects TRBV27 to TRBJ2-7; TRBD1 matches 8 bases. CDR3 sequence: CASSLNKYQGAAHEQYF. DNA for the CDR3: TGTGCCAGCAGCCTTAATAAATACCAGGGGGCGGCCCACGAGCAGTACTTC.